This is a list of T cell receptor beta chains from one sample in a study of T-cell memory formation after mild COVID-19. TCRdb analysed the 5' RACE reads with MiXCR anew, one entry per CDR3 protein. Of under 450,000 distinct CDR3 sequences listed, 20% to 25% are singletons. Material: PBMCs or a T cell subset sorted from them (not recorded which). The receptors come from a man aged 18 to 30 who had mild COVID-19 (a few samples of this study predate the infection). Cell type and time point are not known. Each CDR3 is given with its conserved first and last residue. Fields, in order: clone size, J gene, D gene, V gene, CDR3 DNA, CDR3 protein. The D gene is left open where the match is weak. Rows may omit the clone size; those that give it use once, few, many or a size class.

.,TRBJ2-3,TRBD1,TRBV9,TGTGCCAGCAGCGTAGTCAACAGGGGGCCGCCAGATACGCAGTATTTT,CASSVVNRGPPDTQYF
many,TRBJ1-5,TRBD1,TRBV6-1,TGTGCCAGCAGCAGGACAGGCGGGAGCAATCAGCCCCAGCATTTT,CASSRTGGSNQPQHF
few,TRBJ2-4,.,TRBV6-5,TGTGCCAGCAGTTCAAAACGAACTAGGAACATTCAGTACTTC,CASSSKRTRNIQYF
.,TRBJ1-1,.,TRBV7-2,TGTGCCAGCAGCCAGTTACCCCGGGGGAACACTGAAGCTTTCTTT,CASSQLPRGNTEAFF
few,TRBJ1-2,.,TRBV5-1,TGCGCCAGCAGCCCGGACGTAGCTAACTATGGCTACACCTTC,CASSPDVANYGYTF
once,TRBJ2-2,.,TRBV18,TGTGCCAGCTCACCGGGACTTATGAACACCGGGGAGCTGTTTTTT,CASSPGLMNTGELFF
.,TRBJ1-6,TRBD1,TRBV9,TGTGCCAGCAGCGTAGAAGGACAGGGGTTTTCACCCCTCCACTTT,CASSVEGQGFSPLHF
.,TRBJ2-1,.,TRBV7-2,TGTGCCAGCAGCCGCACGGACGGTAGGAATGAGCAGTTCTTC,CASSRTDGRNEQFF
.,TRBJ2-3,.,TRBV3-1,TGTGCCAGCACCGGAAGGGGGTTGGCTAGCGGAGGGGGGGGAACAGATACGCAGTATTTT,CASTGRGLASGGGGTDTQYF
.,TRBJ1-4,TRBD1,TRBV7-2,TGTGCCAGCAGCTTTCAGGGGGATCATGAAAAACTGTTTTTT,CASSFQGDHEKLFF
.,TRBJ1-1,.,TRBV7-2,TGTGCCAGCACCCCGCGGCAGGGGACCACTGAAGCTTTCTTT,CASTPRQGTTEAFF
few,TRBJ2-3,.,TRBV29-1,TGCAGCGTTGGATCCGGTTTAGATACGCAGTATTTT,CSVGSGLDTQYF
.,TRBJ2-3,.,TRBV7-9,TGTGCCAGCAGCTTCTGGTCTGACACAGATACGCAGTATTTT,CASSFWSDTDTQYF
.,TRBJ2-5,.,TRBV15,TGTGCCACCAGCAGAGGGTCGGGGGAAGAGACCCAGTACTTC,CATSRGSGEETQYF
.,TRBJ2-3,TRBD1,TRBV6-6,TGTGCCAGCAGTTCGGGACAGAATACGCAGTATTTT,CASSSGQNTQYF
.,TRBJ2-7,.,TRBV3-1,TGTGCCAGCAGCCAAGAACCGGGGGCAACCTACGAGCAGTACTTC,CASSQEPGATYEQYF
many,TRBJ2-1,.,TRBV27,TGTGCCAGCAGTTTTTTGGGACACAATGAGCAGTTCTTC,CASSFLGHNEQFF
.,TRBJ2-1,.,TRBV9,TGTGCCAGCAGCGTCCAGGGGGGGGCCCGAAATGAGCAGTTCTTC,CASSVQGGARNEQFF
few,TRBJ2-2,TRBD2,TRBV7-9,TGTGCCAGCAGCACCACAGCGGGGGCGAACACCGGGGAGCTGTTTTTT,CASSTTAGANTGELFF
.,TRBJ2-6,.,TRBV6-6,TGTGCCACTGGGACTGGGGCCAACGTCCTGACTTTC,CATGTGANVLTF
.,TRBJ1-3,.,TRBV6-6,TGTGCCAGCAGTTCCCCGTCCCGGGTTGGAAACACCATATATTTT,CASSSPSRVGNTIYF
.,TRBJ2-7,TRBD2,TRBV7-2,TGTGCCAGCAGCTTAAGCGGGGGGGCCCCCTACGAGCAGTACTTC,CASSLSGGAPYEQYF
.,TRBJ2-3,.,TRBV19,TGTGCCAGTAGTTCGGGCATAGTTTATCCTCGCACAGATACGCAGTATTTT,CASSSGIVYPRTDTQYF
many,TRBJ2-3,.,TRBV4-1,TGCGCCAGCAGCCAAGATTTTTGGGTAGATACGCAGTATTTT,CASSQDFWVDTQYF
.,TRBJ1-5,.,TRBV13,TGTGCCAGCAGCTTAGGGGGGCGGGGTCAGCCCCAGCATTTT,CASSLGGRGQPQHF
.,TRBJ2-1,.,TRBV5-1,TGCGCCAGCAGCCCAGGTCAGGAGACCAATGAGCAGTTCTTC,CASSPGQETNEQFF
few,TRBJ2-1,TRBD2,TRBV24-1,TGTGCCACCAGTGCGGGAGGGGCAGTACGGGAAGATGAGCAGTTCTTC,CATSAGGAVREDEQFF
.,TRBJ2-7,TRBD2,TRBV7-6,TGTGCCAGCAGCTTTAGTACCGGGGGGAGCTCCTACGAGCAGTACTTC,CASSFSTGGSSYEQYF
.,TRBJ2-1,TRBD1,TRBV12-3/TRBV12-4,TGTGCCAGCAGGACAGGGGGCGGTTACAATGAGCAGTTCTTC,CASRTGGGYNEQFF
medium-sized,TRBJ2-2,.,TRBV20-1,TGCAGTGCTAGACTACGGGGGACGAACACCGGGGAGCTGTTTTTT,CSARLRGTNTGELFF
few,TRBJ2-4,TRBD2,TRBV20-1,TGCAGTGCTAGAGGACTAGCCGAAGTAGCCAAAAACATTCAGTACTTC,CSARGLAEVAKNIQYF
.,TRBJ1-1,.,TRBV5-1,TGCGCCAGCAGCTTGGCCAGCAGAGTTCGTACTGAAGCTTTCTTT,CASSLASRVRTEAFF
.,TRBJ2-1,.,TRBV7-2,TGTGCCAGCAGCGCCACGGGGGGCTTCTACAATGAGCAGTTCTTC,CASSATGGFYNEQFF
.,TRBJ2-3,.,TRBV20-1,TGCAGTGCTAGCCGGGGTTCTAGCACAGATACGCAGTATTTT,CSASRGSSTDTQYF
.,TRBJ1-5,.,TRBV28,TGTGCCAGCAAACTGCATGCGGACTATCAGCCCCAGCATTTT,CASKLHADYQPQHF
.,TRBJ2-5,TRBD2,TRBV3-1,TGTGCCAGTTCGATGACTAGCGGAGCCCAAGAGACCCAGTACTTC,CASSMTSGAQETQYF
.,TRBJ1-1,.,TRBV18,TGTGCCAGCTCACCGAAATTATTGACAACCCTCCCTGAAGCTTTCTTT,CASSPKLLTTLPEAFF
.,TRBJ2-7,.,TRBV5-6,TGTGCCAGCCGAATAGCCGGGACTCCCGGCGAGCAGTACTTC,CASRIAGTPGEQYF
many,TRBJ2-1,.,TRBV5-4,TGTGCCACCATCCCAGGGGGGTCCTACAATGAGCAGTTCTTC,CATIPGGSYNEQFF